What follows is one TCR beta chain and its context. Germline CDR1 reads ENHRY; CDR2 reads SYGVKD. The CDR3 length is 16 residues. V shed 5 bases and J 3 bases; nucleotides not matched to a gene: 7. This specimen belongs to a study of cytomegalovirus exposure and HLA in healthy donors. Use of 60 Vbeta and 13 Jbeta primers characterized the PCR. The repertoire was sequenced with immunoSEQ multiplex PCR; TCRdb's copy has only in-frame clones and lacks some. This table holds around 68,000 clones, 65% to 90% found once. V gene TRBV10-3 combines with J gene TRBJ2-3, with 11 bases fitting TRBD2. This TCR was recovered from a female donor in good health and CMV-seronegative. Sequences were obtained from PBMCs. The CDR3, as DNA: TGTGCCATCAGTCAGGGACTAGCGGAGCTTACAGATACGCAGTATTTT. It translates to CAISQGLAELTDTQYF.